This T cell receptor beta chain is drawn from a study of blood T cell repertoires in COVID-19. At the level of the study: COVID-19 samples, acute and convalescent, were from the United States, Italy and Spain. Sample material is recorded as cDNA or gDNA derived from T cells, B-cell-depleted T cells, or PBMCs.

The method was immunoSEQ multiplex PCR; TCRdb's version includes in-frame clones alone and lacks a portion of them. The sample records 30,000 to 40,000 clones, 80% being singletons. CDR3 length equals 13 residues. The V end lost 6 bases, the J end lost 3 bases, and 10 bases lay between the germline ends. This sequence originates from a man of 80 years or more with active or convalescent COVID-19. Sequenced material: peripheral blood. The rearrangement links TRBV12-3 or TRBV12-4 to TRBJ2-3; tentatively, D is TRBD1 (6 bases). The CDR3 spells CASSTGPTDTQYF. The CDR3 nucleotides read TGTGCCAGCAGCACAGGGCCAACAGATACGCAGTATTTT.